What follows describes a single T cell receptor beta chain. The antigen is unknown. Germline CDR1 is SGDLS and CDR2 is YYNGEE. CDR3 length: 12 residues. Between the trimmed V and J ends, which lost 4 bases and 9 bases, there was a span of 13 bases. TCRdb passed the RT-PCR reads through MiXCR, listing each CDR3 protein once. The table has about 650,000 distinct CDR3 sequences, around 15% seen once. This entry is derived from a study of response to subunit inactivated influenza vaccine. General observations from the study: Every seasonal influenza vaccination brings in few new T cells, the authors suggested.

The genes are TRBV9 and TRBJ1-1; no clear D. This TCR was sampled from a man aged 45 to 65 who received an inactivated influenza vaccine. Sequenced material: PBMCs from blood, taken around 14 days before vaccination. The CDR3 spells CASSRLGNQAFF. The CDR3 bases are TGTGCCAGCAGCCGGCTGGGCAATCAAGCTTTCTTT.